These 31 T cell receptor beta chains came from one sample sequenced in a study of T cells in Graves' hyperthyroidism and ophthalmopathy. TCR beta CDR3 regions were amplified from RNA transcripts. With the HTBI primer set, the TCR CDR3 went through a first round of RT-PCR. Via MiXCR, TCRdb re-called the multiplex PCR reads, giving one row per CDR3 protein. The table records around 400,000 distinct CDR3 sequences, 13% of them present only once. Sequencing used blood. The receptors here all came from a woman under 30 with Graves' hyperthyroidism.

This clonotype occurred many times. The CDR3 loop is CASSFVLGKQFF. CDR3 nucleotide sequence: TGTGCCAGCAGTTTCGTTTTGGGAAAACAGTTCTTC. The J gene is TRBJ2-1, the V gene TRBV12-3 or TRBV12-4; D is undetermined. CDR3 length: 12 amino acids. V lost 3 bases and J lost 13, with 13 bases in between.

Many counts were recorded for this clonotype. The chain links TRBV18 to TRBJ1-1; D gene uncertain. V was pared by 3 bases and J by 3 bases, with 5 bases between. This CDR3 has 12 amino acids. Germline CDR1 reads KGHSH; CDR2 reads LQKENI. The DNA of the CDR3 is TGTGCCAGCTCACCTCGCGACACTGAAGCTTTCTTT. Residues: CASSPRDTEAFF.

This clonotype was detected a few times. The chain has TRBV20-1 and TRBJ1-1, with a tentative D call TRBD1 (5 bases). V lost 6 bases to trimming and J lost 6 bases, with 17 bases between them. CDR1 is DFQATT and CDR2 is SNEGSKA in the germline V gene (reference sequence). This CDR3 comprises 13 residues. This CDR3 is CSALKTGGPEAFF. The DNA for the CDR3 is TGCAGTGCCCTGAAGACGGGGGGTCCTGAAGCTTTCTTT.

This clonotype was seen more than once but under ten times. The CDR3 region is CASRGGGYEQYF. In DNA, the CDR3 is TGTGCCAGTAGGGGAGGGGGCTACGAGCAGTACTTC. The V and J genes are TRBV19 and TRBJ2-7; a possible D gene is TRBD2 (7 bases). This CDR3 comprises 12 residues. Germline V gene data show CDR1 as LNHDA and CDR2 as SQIVND (reference sequence). V lost 6 bases and J 3 bases, leaving 9 bases between the germline ends.

This clonotype was picked up many times. The chain uses TRBV4-1 and TRBJ2-7, with D perhaps matching TRBD2 (5 bases). In germline, CDR1 is MGHRA, CDR2 YSYEKL. The V gene lost 4 bases and the J gene lost 2 bases, with 15 bases spanning the gap. The CDR3 totals 15 residues. The CDR3 is CASSPSDLEPYEQYF. CDR3 coding DNA: TGCGCCAGCAGCCCCTCGGACTTGGAGCCCTACGAGCAGTACTTC.

The chain carries TRBV28 and TRBJ2-7; D tentatively reads TRBD1 or TRBD2 (6 bases each). CDR1 is MDHEN, CDR2 SYDVKM, per germline. The CDR3 extends over 14 amino acids. The germline V and J ends were trimmed by 2 bases and 4 bases, with 12 bases remaining between them. The CDR3 DNA sequence: TGTGCCAGCAGTTTAGTGGGGGGCAGGTACGAGCAGTACTTC. Its translation is CASSLVGGRYEQYF.

This clonotype was counted many times. The chain has TRBV28 and TRBJ2-7, with 11 bases matching TRBD2. J was trimmed by 2 bases and V by 1 base; bases with no gene match: 1. This CDR3 region has 15 residues. Germline assignment: CDR1 MDHEN and CDR2 SYDVKM. CDR3 in amino acids: CASSLLAGGAYEQYF. The CDR3 bases are TGTGCCAGCAGTTTATTAGCGGGGGGGGCCTACGAGCAGTACTTC.

This clonotype was recorded at least ten times. The V call is TRBV3-1, the J call TRBJ1-1; D ambiguous. From germline, CDR1 is LGHDT and CDR2 YNNKEL (reference sequence). The CDR3 contains 16 residues. V was trimmed by 4 bases and J by 0 bases, leaving 15 bases between them. The DNA for the CDR3 is TGTGCCAGCAGCCCCCTTCGGGTGCAGATGAACACTGAAGCTTTCTTT. As protein: CASSPLRVQMNTEAFF.

This clonotype was counted between two and nine times. The chain links TRBV29-1 to TRBJ2-2; no firm D call. Per germline, CDR1 SQVTM and CDR2 ANQGSEA. This CDR3 is 13 amino acids long. V lost 7 bases and J 7 bases, leaving 16 bases between the germline ends. The DNA for the CDR3 is TGCAGCGCCCTCCCGGTCTCTGGCGGGGAGCTGTTTTTT. Its translation is CSALPVSGGELFF.

This clonotype was counted at least ten times. CDR3 DNA sequence: TGTGCCAGCAGCTTGGAAGGGTCAGATACGCAGTATTTT. Translating it yields CASSLEGSDTQYF. The chain joins TRBV5-4 to TRBJ2-3; D is uncertain. The V end was cut by 0 bases, the J end by 4 bases, with 6 bases between. In germline, CDR1 is SGHNT, CDR2 YYREEE (reference sequence). This CDR3 has 13 amino acids.

The rearrangement links TRBV19 to TRBJ2-4; TRBD1 matches at 9 bases. CDR3 size: 14 residues. Germline V CDR1 and CDR2: LNHDA, SQIVND (reference sequence). V lost 1 base to trimming and J lost 8 bases; unmatched junction nucleotides: 3. CDR3 protein: CASSIATGGDIQYF. As DNA, the CDR3 is TGTGCCAGTAGTATAGCGACAGGGGGAGACATTCAGTACTTC.

This clonotype was seen many times. The chain employs TRBV28 and TRBJ2-1; D may be TRBD2 (5 bases). The germline V and J ends were trimmed by 6 bases and 6 bases, with 15 bases remaining between them. This CDR3 contains 14 residues. From germline, CDR1 is MDHEN and CDR2 SYDVKM. The CDR3 here is CASRPGILINEQFF. In DNA form, the CDR3 reads TGTGCCAGCAGACCGGGAATCCTCATCAATGAGCAGTTCTTC.

To note about this clonotype: Just one base apart from a much larger clone, this may be a read error. This chain links TRBV7-3 with TRBJ1-6; 9 nucleotides match TRBD1. CDR3 length: 18 amino acids. Germline-derived CDR1 and CDR2 are SGHTA and FQGTGA. CDR3 bases: TGTGCCAGCAGCCGAGGAACAGGGGGCATTAAGGATAATTCACCCCCCCACTTT. Translated: CASSRGTGGIKDNSPPHF.

The sample holds many counts of this clonotype. The gene calls are TRBV7-2 and TRBJ2-7, with D perhaps TRBD2 (7 bases). The CDR3 is made up of 15 amino acids. Trimming stripped 5 bases from V and 3 bases from J, with 17 bases between. The germline V gene has CDR1 SGHTA and CDR2 FQGNSA. The CDR3 region has the DNA TGTGCCAGCAGCCCTTGGGGGGGGCTAGGCTACGAGCAGTACTTC. Protein product: CASSPWGGLGYEQYF.

This clonotype was counted ten times or more. The rearrangement links TRBV18 to TRBJ2-7, with TRBD1 as a possible D gene (5 bases). This CDR3 spans 13 amino acids. V was pared by 2 bases and J by 7 bases, with 12 bases between. The germline V gene encodes CDR1 KGHSH and CDR2 LQKENI. The CDR3 region is CASSPGAGREQYF. CDR3 bases: TGTGCCAGCTCACCAGGGGCTGGGCGGGAGCAGTACTTC.

V gene TRBV30 combines with J gene TRBJ1-5; D unclear. Germline CDR1 reads GTSNPN; CDR2 reads SVGIG (reference sequence). The length of the CDR3 is 13 residues. Trimming stripped 0 bases from V and 0 bases from J, with 3 bases between. Written as DNA, the CDR3 is TGTGCCTGGAGTGTAAGTAGCAATCAGCCCCAGCATTTT. Its protein product is CAWSVSSNQPQHF.

This clonotype occurred many times. V gene TRBV28 combines with J gene TRBJ2-7; D unclear. Trimming removed 7 bases at V and 6 bases at J, with 16 bases between. The CDR3 contains 13 residues. Germline V CDR1 and CDR2: MDHEN, SYDVKM. The CDR3 reads CASTTDLEVEQYF. The CDR3, as DNA: TGTGCCAGCACCACGGACCTAGAGGTCGAGCAGTACTTC.

J is TRBJ2-7 and V is TRBV6-1; 8 bases are a match to TRBD1. V gave up 6 bases and J gave up 5 bases; unmatched junction bases: 9. Germline CDR1 is MNHNS and CDR2 is SASEGT. The CDR3 is made up of 14 amino acids. CDR3 loop: CASRRQGLADEQYF. CDR3 coding DNA: TGTGCCAGCAGGAGACAGGGGCTCGCCGACGAGCAGTACTTC.

On this clonotype itself: This could be a read error, since a much larger clone is one nucleotide away. This chain joins TRBV3-1 and TRBJ2-7; either TRBD1 or TRBD2 may supply D (6 bases each). Per the germline V gene, CDR1 is LGHDT and CDR2 is YNNKEL (reference sequence). Trimming removed 1 base from V and 9 bases from J, with 22 bases in between. The CDR3 extends over 16 amino acids. The CDR3 region has the DNA TGTGCCAGCAGCCAAGGTCGGGGGCTAGCGTACGGCGGGCAGTACTTC. Translated: CASSQGRGLAYGGQYF.

J is TRBJ2-5 and V is TRBV7-2, with D tentatively TRBD2 (6 bases). V lost 5 bases and J lost 5, with 15 bases in between. Germline V gives CDR1 SGHTA, CDR2 FQGNSA. The CDR3 length is 14 residues. Here the CDR3 DNA reads TGTGCCAGCAGCCGGAGTAGGAGCGGGGAGACCCAGTACTTC. Translated, it gives CASSRSRSGETQYF.

The table lists this clonotype with many counts. This chain uses TRBV6-1 with TRBJ2-1; 11 positions match TRBD2. The V gene end was trimmed by 10 bases and the J gene end by 5 bases; junction bases not matched to a gene: 4. CDR3 length: 13 residues. Germline values: CDR1 MNHNS, CDR2 SASEGT. The CDR3 bases are TGTGCCATCTTAGCGGGAGGGGACAATGAGCAGTTCTTC. Encoded protein: CAILAGGDNEQFF.

This clonotype occurred a few times. This sequence joins TRBV27 and TRBJ2-2; D unclear. The germline V gene has CDR1 MNHEY and CDR2 SMNVEV (reference sequence). The CDR3 extends over 12 amino acids. The V end lost 5 bases, the J end lost 3 bases, and 4 bases lay between the germline ends. The CDR3 region is CASSGYTGELFF. In DNA, the CDR3 is TGTGCCAGCAGTGGGTACACCGGGGAGCTGTTTTTT.

This clonotype was seen a few times. The rearrangement joins TRBV20-1 to TRBJ2-4, with D possibly being TRBD1 (6 bases). V shed 1 base and J shed 6 bases, with 16 bases lying between them. Germline lookup yields CDR1 DFQATT and CDR2 SNEGSKA (reference sequence). The CDR3 extends over 15 amino acids. CDR3 amino acids: CSARGLGGVGNIQYF. The CDR3 DNA sequence: TGCAGTGCTAGAGGGCTAGGGGGAGTTGGAAACATTCAGTACTTC.

This clonotype was picked up many times. The chain uses TRBV6-1 and TRBJ1-1; 8 bases line up with TRBD1. Germline loops: CDR1 MNHNS, CDR2 SASEGT. This CDR3 is 16 amino acids long. After removal of 1 base from V and 0 bases from J, the junction contained 4 bases not matched to a gene. The chain's CDR3 is CASSEVPGGLNTEAFF. CDR3 DNA sequence: TGTGCCAGCAGTGAAGTCCCAGGGGGCTTGAACACTGAAGCTTTCTTT.

This clonotype came up many times. The V gene is TRBV12-3 or TRBV12-4, the J gene TRBJ2-7; 7 bases are a match to TRBD1. V dropped 2 bases and J dropped 5; count of bases not matched to a gene: 9. This CDR3 spans 15 amino acids. DNA for the CDR3: TGTGCCAGCAGTTTACAAGAGGACAGGTCAGACGAGCAGTACTTC. It codes for CASSLQEDRSDEQYF.

This clonotype was seen ten or more times. This could be a read error, since a much larger clone is one nucleotide away. This rearrangement joins TRBV6-1 to TRBJ2-5; D not certain. V was pared by 7 bases and J by 5 bases, with 5 bases between. The CDR3 totals 10 residues. The V gene's germline CDR1 is MNHNS and CDR2 SASEGT. The CDR3 bases are TGTGCCAGCATCGGGGAGACCCAGTACTTC. This gives the protein CASIGETQYF.

This clonotype was recorded at least ten times. The V gene is TRBV12-3 or TRBV12-4, the J gene TRBJ1-2; D not resolved. Trimming left V 5 bases short and J 7 bases short, with 14 bases between. The CDR3 totals 13 residues. The CDR3 bases are TGTGCCAGCAGTCTAATGACATTCTCTGGCTACACCTTC. It codes for CASSLMTFSGYTF.

This clonotype was counted between two and nine times. The chain employs TRBV9 and TRBJ1-6; D might be TRBD1 (6 bases). This CDR3 comprises 14 residues. The germline CDR1 and CDR2 sequences are SGDLS and YYNGEE. Trimming stripped 2 bases from V and 5 bases from J, with 8 bases between. The CDR3 region has the DNA TGTGCCAGCAGCGTCCGACAGGATAATTCACCCCTCCACTTT. This sequence encodes CASSVRQDNSPLHF.

For the CDR3, the DNA is TGCAGTGCTAGAGGTTCTAGCCGGGATACGCAGCATTTT. As protein: CSARGSSRDTQHF. The V gene is TRBV20-1, the J gene TRBJ2-3, with no clear D. Matching the DNA end better, TRBJ1-5 makes the J call doubtful. CDR3 length: 13 residues. The germline V gene has CDR1 DFQATT and CDR2 SNEGSKA (reference sequence).

In the case of this clonotype: The junction departs from germline at one end; a sequencing error may be responsible. The V gene is TRBV5-1, the J gene TRBJ2-3; TRBD2 is a possible D gene (5 bases). CDR1 SGHRS and CDR2 YFSETQ come from the germline V gene. This CDR3 contains 14 residues. This CDR3 is CASSLGEEEDTQYF. CDR3 nucleotides: TGTGCCAGCAGCCTGGGCGAGGAGGAGGATACGCAGTATTTT.

This clonotype has just a few counts. The V gene is TRBV9, the J gene TRBJ2-3; D not certain. Germline V lookup: CDR1 SGDLS, CDR2 YYNGEE. The V end was cut by 0 bases, the J end by 6 bases, with 20 bases between. The CDR3 length is 17 residues. CDR3 region: CASSVGPTESNFDTQYF. As DNA, the CDR3 is TGTGCCAGCAGCGTAGGCCCAACGGAGAGCAATTTTGATACGCAGTATTTT.